This note documents a single T cell receptor (beta chain) sequence. The PCR employed 60 Vbeta primers together with 13 Jbeta primers. This table comes from immunoSEQ multiplex PCR, and its TCRdb copy is limited to in-frame clones, with some not included. The sample lists 150,000 to 200,000 clones; roughly 72% were seen once. The sample originates from a study of cytomegalovirus exposure and HLA in healthy donors. The germline gives CDR1 GTSNPN, CDR2 SVGIG (reference sequence). J was trimmed by 2 bases and V by 8 bases; bases with no gene match: 16. CDR3 length: 17 residues. The chain links TRBV30 to TRBJ2-3, with TRBD2 matching over 10 bases. Sequences were obtained from PBMCs. This sequence originates from a man aged 40-50 years in good health and CMV-seropositive. CDR3 sequence (DNA): TGTGCCGGCGGAAGGCCTAGCGGGGGCCCTTCCACAGATACGCAGTATTTT. This sequence encodes CAGGRPSGGPSTDTQYF.